The 7 T cell receptor beta chains given below trace back to one sample, sequenced in a study of blood T cell repertoires in COVID-19. The data were produced by immunoSEQ multiplex PCR, yet TCRdb's version contains in-frame clones alone and is incomplete. The table lists 240,000 or so clones, roughly 90% of them singletons. The material sequenced was PBMCs or T cells enriched from blood (not recorded which). Receptors were obtained from a man aged 35 to 55 who had recovered from COVID-19.

The count of this clone is one. V is TRBV5-4 and J is TRBJ1-2, with D uncertain. In germline, CDR1 is SGHNT, CDR2 YYREEE (reference sequence). CDR3 length: 16 amino acids. V was cut by 0 bases and J by 4 bases, with 16 bases left in between. The CDR3 sequence: CASSLDIRKRVYGYTF. The CDR3 DNA reads TGTGCCAGCAGCTTGGATATTCGAAAACGGGTCTATGGCTACACCTTC.

The rearrangement links TRBV7-9 to TRBJ2-2; TRBD2 aligns across 7 bases. The germline V gene has CDR1 SEHNR and CDR2 FQNEAQ (reference sequence). The CDR3 is made up of 15 amino acids. J gave up 0 bases and V 6 bases, and 4 bases lay outside the gene matches. DNA of the CDR3: TGTGCCAGCAGACCTGGACTAGCGAACACCGGGGAGCTGTTTTTT. Residues: CASRPGLANTGELFF.

V is TRBV7-3 and J is TRBJ1-1, with D possibly matching TRBD1 (6 bases). This CDR3 region has 15 residues. Germline V gives CDR1 SGHTA, CDR2 FQGTGA. V was pared by 0 bases and J by 2 bases, with 10 bases between. The CDR3 DNA follows: TGTGCCAGCAGCTTAACAGGGGGATCAAACACTGAAGCTTTCTTT. Amino acids: CASSLTGGSNTEAFF.

This clone has just a few counts. The chain couples TRBV19 to TRBJ2-7, with D possibly being TRBD1 (6 bases). V was shortened by 5 bases and J by 0 bases, with 11 bases between the two germline ends. The CDR3 extends over 14 amino acids. Germline lookup yields CDR1 LNHDA and CDR2 SQIVND (reference sequence). CDR3 sequence reads: CASSSWDTSYEQYF. In DNA, the CDR3 is TGTGCCAGTAGTTCCTGGGACACCTCCTACGAGCAGTACTTC.

The chain uses TRBV19 and TRBJ2-7; 9 positions match TRBD1. Germline V lookup: CDR1 LNHDA, CDR2 SQIVND (reference sequence). The CDR3 is 15 amino acids. Trimming took 3 bases from V and 0 from J; bases not matched to a gene: 3. The CDR3: CASSIGQGSSYEQYF. The CDR3, as DNA: TGTGCCAGTAGTATTGGACAGGGGAGCTCCTACGAGCAGTACTTC.

The V call is TRBV7-6, the J call TRBJ1-5; weak D call: TRBD1 (6 bases). Trimming left V 1 base short and J 5 bases short, with 9 bases between. CDR1 SGHVS and CDR2 FNYEAQ come from the germline V gene. This CDR3 region has 14 residues. Here the CDR3 DNA reads TGTGCCAGCAGCTTAGTGGCAGGGGATCAGCCCCAGCATTTT. It is translated as CASSLVAGDQPQHF.

The rearrangement links TRBV5-1 to TRBJ1-6; D is unresolved. The V gene lost 3 bases and the J gene lost 0 bases, with 10 bases spanning the gap. Germline loops: CDR1 SGHRS, CDR2 YFSETQ. The length of the CDR3 is 16 residues. The CDR3 loop reads CASSSVGSSYNSPLHF. CDR3 DNA: TGCGCCAGCAGCTCAGTGGGGAGCTCCTATAATTCACCCCTCCACTTT.